A selection of T cell receptor beta chains follows, all from one sample in a study of T cell responses to AZD1222 COVID-19 vaccine. Method: immunoSEQ multiplex PCR; TCRdb's copy keeps in-frame clones and lacks some. This table has 40,000 to 50,000 clones, 88% appearing once. The sample consisted of peripheral blood, taken 28 days after the second AZD1222 dose. These receptor sequences come from an adult who received the AZD1222 COVID-19 vaccine. CDR3s include the opening cysteine and the closing phenylalanine or tryptophan. D genes are given only for firm matches. The listing skips clone size in some rows; elsewhere it reads once, few, many or a size class.

DNA: TGCAGTGCTAGAGATGGGGGGCCCCAGCATTTT
CDR3: CSARDGGPQHF
V: TRBV20-1
size: -
J: TRBJ1-5
D: -

DNA: TGTGCCAGCAGCTTAGACAGATCCACCGGGGAGCTGTTTTTT
CDR3: CASSLDRSTGELFF
V: TRBV7-2
size: -
J: TRBJ2-2
D: -

DNA: TGTGCCAGCGGAGCGACGAATAATGAGCAGTTCTTC
CDR3: CASGATNNEQFF
V: TRBV9
size: -
J: TRBJ2-1
D: -

DNA: TGTGCCAGCAGTGAAGTTATGGCGAGCTCTGGAAACACCATATATTTT
CDR3: CASSEVMASSGNTIYF
V: TRBV6-1
size: -
J: TRBJ1-3
D: -

DNA: TGTGCCAGCAGCTTGAGATTAACTGGAAATCAGCCCCAGCATTTT
CDR3: CASSLRLTGNQPQHF
V: TRBV7-2
size: -
J: TRBJ1-5
D: -

DNA: TGTGCTAGTGGTTGGGAGGTCGGGGAGCTGTTTTTT
CDR3: CASGWEVGELFF
V: TRBV12-5
size: -
J: TRBJ2-2
D: -

DNA: TGTGCCAGCAGCCACCAACAGGGCCTCTATGGCTACACCTTC
CDR3: CASSHQQGLYGYTF
V: TRBV7-2
size: -
J: TRBJ1-2
D: -

DNA: TGCGCCAGCAGCTCGCCGGGACTTGATTCAGATACGCAGTATTTT
CDR3: CASSSPGLDSDTQYF
V: TRBV5-1
size: -
J: TRBJ2-3
D: -

DNA: TGTGCCAGCAGTGACGGCTTCTCAGATACGCAGTATTTT
CDR3: CASSDGFSDTQYF
V: TRBV2
size: once
J: TRBJ2-3
D: -

DNA: TGCGCCAGCAGCTTGGGGCCGACTAGACACGGTGAGCAGTTCTTC
CDR3: CASSLGPTRHGEQFF
V: TRBV5-1
size: -
J: TRBJ2-1
D: -

DNA: TGTGCCAGCAGCTTGTATACCGGGACGGACCCAGATACGCAGTATTTT
CDR3: CASSLYTGTDPDTQYF
V: TRBV5-6
size: -
J: TRBJ2-3
D: -

DNA: TGTGCCAGTAGTCCAAAACGGGACAGGGTGAACACTGAAGCTTTCTTT
CDR3: CASSPKRDRVNTEAFF
V: TRBV19
size: -
J: TRBJ1-1
D: TRBD1

DNA: TGTGCCAGCAGCGGGACCATGAGCTCCTACAATGAGCAGTTCTTC
CDR3: CASSGTMSSYNEQFF
V: TRBV9
size: -
J: TRBJ2-1
D: -

DNA: TGCAGTGCCAGTTCTACGGACTACCAAGAGACCCAGTACTTC
CDR3: CSASSTDYQETQYF
V: TRBV20-1
size: -
J: TRBJ2-5
D: -

DNA: TGTGCCAGCAGTACTCCGGGGCTTGTCAATTCACCCCTCCACTTT
CDR3: CASSTPGLVNSPLHF
V: TRBV5-6
size: once
J: TRBJ1-6
D: -

DNA: TGTGCCAGCAGCTCTACCTTCCAGAGGAACACTGAAGCTTTCTTT
CDR3: CASSSTFQRNTEAFF
V: TRBV4-2
size: -
J: TRBJ1-1
D: -

DNA: TGTGCCAGCAGCCTCCCGGGGAGAACTGATAGCAATCAGCCCCAGCATTTT
CDR3: CASSLPGRTDSNQPQHF
V: TRBV7-2
size: -
J: TRBJ1-5
D: -

DNA: TGTGCCAGCACTGGGACGGATGTTATGAACACTGAAGCTTTCTTT
CDR3: CASTGTDVMNTEAFF
V: TRBV28
size: -
J: TRBJ1-1
D: -

DNA: TGTGCCAGCAGCCCTGGACAGGCGGTGAATTCACCCCTCCACTTT
CDR3: CASSPGQAVNSPLHF
V: TRBV14
size: -
J: TRBJ1-6
D: TRBD1

DNA: TGTGCCAGCAGTTACTATGGGGTCTCCGAGCAGTACTTC
CDR3: CASSYYGVSEQYF
V: TRBV6-6
size: -
J: TRBJ2-7
D: -

DNA: TGTGCCAGCAGCCAAGTTTTCGGCGGTTATAATTCACCCCTCCACTTT
CDR3: CASSQVFGGYNSPLHF
V: TRBV3-1/TRBV3-2
size: -
J: TRBJ1-6
D: -

DNA: TGTGCCAGCAGGGCCGGGACAGGGGTCACTGAAGCTTTCTTT
CDR3: CASRAGTGVTEAFF
V: TRBV2
size: -
J: TRBJ1-1
D: TRBD1

DNA: TGCAGCGTTGGGTCGGGACAGGGGGTTAGGGACGAGCAGTACTTC
CDR3: CSVGSGQGVRDEQYF
V: TRBV29-1
size: -
J: TRBJ2-7
D: TRBD1

DNA: TGTGCCAGCAGCCAAGATACTAGCTCGTACTCCTACAATGAGCAGTTCTTC
CDR3: CASSQDTSSYSYNEQFF
V: TRBV3-1/TRBV3-2
size: -
J: TRBJ2-1
D: -

DNA: TGTGCCAGCTCACTCGGGACCGCGGGGGGGTACGGTGAAGCTTTCTTT
CDR3: CASSLGTAGGYGEAFF
V: TRBV18
size: -
J: TRBJ1-1
D: -

DNA: TGCAGTGCTAGAGCCGGGTGGGGCTACACCTTC
CDR3: CSARAGWGYTF
V: TRBV20-1
size: -
J: TRBJ1-2
D: -

DNA: TGTGCCAGCAGCCTCCGGACTAGCGGAGAGGCCCAGTACTTC
CDR3: CASSLRTSGEAQYF
V: TRBV7-3
size: -
J: TRBJ2-5
D: TRBD2

DNA: TGTGCCAGCAGCCAAGCTGGGGGCAGCACAGATACGCAGTATTTT
CDR3: CASSQAGGSTDTQYF
V: TRBV4-2
size: -
J: TRBJ2-3
D: -

DNA: TGTGCCATCGGAGTCGGGGTTTCGCACGAGCAGTACTTC
CDR3: CAIGVGVSHEQYF
V: TRBV7-9
size: -
J: TRBJ2-7
D: -

DNA: TGTGCCAGCAGCTTCTTGACAGGGGAAACCTACAATGAGCAGTTCTTC
CDR3: CASSFLTGETYNEQFF
V: TRBV5-6
size: -
J: TRBJ2-1
D: TRBD1

DNA: TGTGCCAGCAGCCACTCAGGCCGCTCTGGGGCCAACGTCCTGACTTTC
CDR3: CASSHSGRSGANVLTF
V: TRBV11-2
size: -
J: TRBJ2-6
D: -

DNA: TGTGCCAGTAGTAGGTTAACAGGGGGAGCAGGGAATCAGCCCCAGCATTTT
CDR3: CASSRLTGGAGNQPQHF
V: TRBV19
size: once
J: TRBJ1-5
D: TRBD1

DNA: TGTGCCAGCAGTCTAACGACAGGGGGCGAAGCGGGGGCCAACGTCCTGACTTTC
CDR3: CASSLTTGGEAGANVLTF
V: TRBV6-6
size: -
J: TRBJ2-6
D: TRBD1

DNA: TGTGCCAGCAGCTTAGATCAGGGGGCTTCTGAAAAACTGTTTTTT
CDR3: CASSLDQGASEKLFF
V: TRBV7-9
size: -
J: TRBJ1-4
D: TRBD1

DNA: TGCAGCGTTAGCGGGGGATACGAGCAGTACTTC
CDR3: CSVSGGYEQYF
V: TRBV29-1
size: -
J: TRBJ2-7
D: TRBD2

DNA: TGTGCCAGCAGTTCCTCGACAGGAACTGGAAACACCATATATTTT
CDR3: CASSSSTGTGNTIYF
V: TRBV6-5
size: -
J: TRBJ1-3
D: -

DNA: TGTGCCAGCAGCTCTCGCCATGGGGACAGGCCCTACGAGCAGTACTTC
CDR3: CASSSRHGDRPYEQYF
V: TRBV7-9
size: once
J: TRBJ2-7
D: TRBD1

DNA: TGTGCCAGCAGCGTAAATCAACAGGGATCAAATGGCTACACCTTC
CDR3: CASSVNQQGSNGYTF
V: TRBV2
size: -
J: TRBJ1-2
D: -

DNA: TGTGCCAGCAGCCAAGACCCGGGAGAGTGGCAGTATTTT
CDR3: CASSQDPGEWQYF
V: TRBV3-1/TRBV3-2
size: -
J: TRBJ2-3
D: -

DNA: TGTGCCAGCAGCCAAGAGAGCCCGGGACTGAACACTGAAGCTTTCTTT
CDR3: CASSQESPGLNTEAFF
V: TRBV3-1/TRBV3-2
size: -
J: TRBJ1-1
D: -

DNA: TGTGCCAGCAGCTTCCAGGGACCCTACGAGCAGTACTTC
CDR3: CASSFQGPYEQYF
V: TRBV7-8
size: -
J: TRBJ2-7
D: -

DNA: TGCGCCAGCAGCTCGGGGGTGGACTATGGCTACACCTTC
CDR3: CASSSGVDYGYTF
V: TRBV5-1
size: -
J: TRBJ1-2
D: -

DNA: TGTGCCAGCAGTTCTCTAGTCTACGAGCAGTACTTC
CDR3: CASSSLVYEQYF
V: TRBV12-3/TRBV12-4
size: -
J: TRBJ2-7
D: -

DNA: TGTGCCAGCAGCGCCGGGACAGGGGGCTACGAGCAGTACTTC
CDR3: CASSAGTGGYEQYF
V: TRBV27
size: -
J: TRBJ2-7
D: TRBD1

DNA: TGCGCCAGCAGCTTGTCGGGGACAACCCGAGCGGGGAGAGCTTTCTTT
CDR3: CASSLSGTTRAGRAFF
V: TRBV5-1
size: -
J: TRBJ1-1
D: -

DNA: TGTGCCAGCAGCTTAAACAGGGAAGAGACCCAGTACTTC
CDR3: CASSLNREETQYF
V: TRBV7-3
size: -
J: TRBJ2-5
D: -

DNA: TGTGCCAGCAACATCCTCCCCGGGACACCTAACACCGGGGAGCTGTTTTTT
CDR3: CASNILPGTPNTGELFF
V: TRBV5-4
size: -
J: TRBJ2-2
D: -

DNA: TGTGCCAGCAGCTTAGTATTGACCAATGAAAAACTGTTTTTT
CDR3: CASSLVLTNEKLFF
V: TRBV7-9
size: -
J: TRBJ1-4
D: -

DNA: TGTGCCAGCAGCTTAATGGCTAGCGGCCACAATGAGCAGTTCTTC
CDR3: CASSLMASGHNEQFF
V: TRBV11-1
size: once
J: TRBJ2-1
D: TRBD2

DNA: TGTGCCAGCTCGGGACAGTACGAGCAGTACTTC
CDR3: CASSGQYEQYF
V: TRBV12-3/TRBV12-4
size: -
J: TRBJ2-7
D: TRBD1

DNA: TGTGCCAGCAGTCTGGGACTAGCGGGAGTCAATGAGCAGTTCTTC
CDR3: CASSLGLAGVNEQFF
V: TRBV6-5
size: -
J: TRBJ2-1
D: TRBD2

DNA: TGTGCCACCAGTGATCTCGGCCTCGGGGGCAATGAGCAGTTCTTC
CDR3: CATSDLGLGGNEQFF
V: TRBV24-1
size: -
J: TRBJ2-1
D: -

DNA: TGTGCCAGCTCACCATGGGAGGACGAGCAGTACTTC
CDR3: CASSPWEDEQYF
V: TRBV18
size: -
J: TRBJ2-7
D: -

DNA: TGCAGCGTTGAGTCCCCCTCTGGAAACACCATATATTTT
CDR3: CSVESPSGNTIYF
V: TRBV29-1
size: -
J: TRBJ1-3
D: -

DNA: TGTGCCACCAGTGACCCTAGCGGGGGGGCATCAGATACGCAGTATTTT
CDR3: CATSDPSGGASDTQYF
V: TRBV24-1
size: -
J: TRBJ2-3
D: TRBD2

DNA: TGTGCCAGCAGTTTAGTTGTTAGCGGAGGGGCAGATACGCAGTATTTT
CDR3: CASSLVVSGGADTQYF
V: TRBV27
size: -
J: TRBJ2-3
D: -

DNA: TGCGCCAGCAGCGGCTTCGCGGGAGAGTCAGATACGCAGTATTTT
CDR3: CASSGFAGESDTQYF
V: TRBV5-1
size: -
J: TRBJ2-3
D: TRBD2